This T cell receptor beta chain derives from a study of shared clonotypes between healthy human individuals. V shed 6 bases, J shed 6 bases, and the junction held 10 bases outside the gene matches. The CDR3 loop spans 14 amino acids. The germline gives CDR1 MNHNS, CDR2 SASEGT. For this clone: The antigen is undetermined.

DNA at 200 ng, roughly 27,000 T cell genomes, went into sorted-subset replicate PCRs. TCRdb's table, derived via immunoSEQ multiplex PCR, lists solely in-frame clones and lacks some. The sample carries over a million clones, around three quarters recorded once. Points from the study as a whole: Among donors, the sharing of clonotypes was expected to be influenced by sequencing depth. The small donor group covered limited genetic and exposure diversity.

The clonotype comes from a young man in good health. Some clones in this sample may be carry-over from other donors' samples. The V gene is TRBV6-1, the J gene TRBJ2-7, with TRBD1 matching over 8 bases. Sequenced input: memory CD4+ T cells from PBMCs. Subset: CD45RA-negative fraction. CDR3 bases: TGTGCCAGCAGAATGACAGGGGATTCAGGCGAGCAGTACTTC. Protein: CASRMTGDSGEQYF.